Sequencing of this TCR beta chain was carried out in a study of graft-versus-host responses after intestinal transplantation. Broader study findings: Clonal ratios of graft-versus-host to host-versus-graft in allografts were high for patients exhibiting graft-donor T cell macrochimerism.

The method was immunoSEQ multiplex PCR; TCRdb's version includes in-frame clones alone and lacks a portion of them. The sample holds tens of thousands of clones, approximately 90% seen once. This CDR3 spans 16 amino acids. The trim removed 5 bases at V and 5 bases at J, leaving 12 bases unmatched. CDR1 is MNHNY, CDR2 SVGAGI, per germline (reference sequence). On this clone: The target antigen is unknown.

The sequence came from a human donor who was the organ donor for an intestinal transplant. Sequencing used unstimulated CD8+ T cells sorted from spleen or lymph node cells, obtained before transplant. The rearrangement uses TRBV6-6 and TRBJ1-2, with 9 nucleotides matching TRBD1. CDR3 in DNA: TGTGCCAGCAGTGCATACGGGACAGGGCTCAAATATGGCTACACCTTC. Amino acid sequence: CASSAYGTGLKYGYTF.